This entry lists 31 T cell receptor beta chains sequenced from one sample in a study of cytomegalovirus exposure and HLA in healthy donors. Primers included in the PCR were 60 Vbeta and 13 Jbeta primers. Produced via immunoSEQ multiplex PCR; TCRdb's table is partial and in-frame only. The sample lists about 140,000 clones, approximately 80% occurring once. Input material: PBMCs. Receptor source: a woman between 45 and 60 years old in good health and CMV-seronegative.

The rearrangement links TRBV4-3 to TRBJ2-5, with TRBD1 identical over 8 bases. CDR3 length: 17 amino acids. The J segment lost 5 bases and the V segment lost 0 bases, leaving 11 bases of the junction unmatched. The germline V gene has CDR1 LGHNA and CDR2 YSLEER. The CDR3 sequence is CASSQDFPGGLRETQYF. The DNA for the CDR3 is TGCGCCAGCAGCCAAGATTTCCCAGGGGGCTTGCGGGAGACCCAGTACTTC.

The DNA of the CDR3 is TGTGCCAGCATAGGTGGGGGGGCCGACATTCAGTACTTC. Translation: CASIGGGADIQYF. The V gene is TRBV2, the J gene TRBJ2-4; weak D call: TRBD2 (7 bases). From germline, CDR1 is SNHLY and CDR2 FYNNEI. The CDR3 has 13 amino acids. Trimming took 7 bases from V and 8 from J, leaving 15 bases between them. Based on the CDR3 plus reference TRBV2 and TRBJ2-4, the full variable domain is EPEVTQTPSHQVTQMGQEVILRCVPISNHLYFYWYRQILGQKVEFLVSFYNNEISEKSEIFDDQFSVERPDGSNFTLKIRSTKLEDSAMYFCASIGGGADIQYFGAGTRLSVL.

The chain joins TRBV6-6 to TRBJ2-1; 8 bases match TRBD1. This CDR3 spans 16 amino acids. Germline V lookup: CDR1 MNHNY, CDR2 SVGAGI (reference sequence). After removal of 7 bases from V and 1 base from J, the junction contained 9 bases not matched to a gene. The DNA of the CDR3 is TGTGCCAGCATCTGGAGGGGGACAGGTTCCTACAATGAGCAGTTCTTC. It encodes CASIWRGTGSYNEQFF.

The chain links TRBV7-2 to TRBJ1-2; D is ambiguous. The CDR3 loop spans 15 amino acids. From germline, CDR1 is SGHTA and CDR2 FQGNSA. V was clipped by 2 bases and J by 4 bases, with 14 bases between them. The chain's CDR3 is CASSLLFEYGYGYTF. The CDR3 DNA reads TGTGCCAGCAGCTTACTTTTCGAGTACGGCTATGGCTACACCTTC.

V gene TRBV7-2 combines with J gene TRBJ1-2; D possibly corresponds to TRBD1 (6 bases). V lost 4 bases to trimming and J lost 9 bases, with 15 bases between them. CDR1 is SGHTA and CDR2 is FQGNSA in the germline V gene. The CDR3 has 13 amino acids. The CDR3 here is CASSSQGFRSYTF. In nucleotides, the CDR3 is TGTGCCAGCAGCTCCCAGGGGTTCCGTAGCTACACCTTC.

This rearrangement joins TRBV7-2 to TRBJ2-1, with 13 bases fitting TRBD2. The length of the CDR3 is 15 residues. Germline V gene data show CDR1 as SGHTA and CDR2 as FQGNSA. V was clipped by 3 bases and J by 7 bases; unmatched bases: 3. The CDR3, as DNA: TGTGCCAGCAGCTTTTGGACTAGCGGGGGAAATGAGCAGTTCTTC. Encoded protein: CASSFWTSGGNEQFF. Using reference TRBV7-2 and TRBJ2-1 for the parts outside the CDR3, the full variable domain is GAGVSQSPSNKVTEKGKDVELRCDPISGHTALYWYRQSLGQGLEFLIYFQGNSAPDKSGLPSDRFSAERTGGSVSTLTIQRTQQEDSAVYLCASSFWTSGGNEQFFGPGTRLTVL.

The chain links TRBV5-1 to TRBJ2-7; D possibly corresponds to TRBD1 (5 bases). CDR3 length: 15 amino acids. Trimming stripped 1 base from V and 4 bases from J, with 15 bases between. Germline assignment: CDR1 SGHRS and CDR2 YFSETQ. CDR3 in DNA: TGCGCCAGCAGCTTGCGCCGCGACAGCGTTTACGAGCAGTACTTC. Translating gives CASSLRRDSVYEQYF.

The chain combines TRBV28 with TRBJ2-6, with TRBD1 as a possible D gene (6 bases). The CDR3 has 19 amino acids. V was clipped by 6 bases and J by 0 bases, with 21 bases between them. Germline assignment: CDR1 MDHEN and CDR2 SYDVKM. CDR3 residues: CASSTTYREPSSGANVLTF. Here the CDR3 DNA reads TGTGCCAGCAGCACAACCTACAGGGAACCTTCCTCTGGGGCCAACGTCCTGACTTTC.

The V call is TRBV5-1, the J call TRBJ1-2; possibly TRBD1 for D (5 bases). The V end lost 0 bases, the J end lost 8 bases, and 5 bases lay between the germline ends. CDR1 SGHRS and CDR2 YFSETQ come from the germline V gene. The CDR3 covers 11 residues. The CDR3 reads CASSLEGGYTF. The DNA for the CDR3 is TGCGCCAGCAGCTTGGAGGGGGGCTACACCTTC.

This chain links TRBV4-1 with TRBJ2-3; 7 bases are a match to TRBD1. This CDR3 comprises 16 residues. V shed 1 base and J 3 bases; nucleotides not matched to a gene: 7. The germline V gene has CDR1 MGHRA and CDR2 YSYEKL. The CDR3 here is CASSQVRARGTDTQYF. CDR3 nucleotide sequence: TGCGCCAGCAGCCAAGTAAGGGCCAGGGGGACAGATACGCAGTATTTT.

This clone was picked up one time. The chain is built from TRBV19 and TRBJ2-7, with TRBD1 matching over 8 bases. Germline V gives CDR1 LNHDA, CDR2 SQIVND (reference sequence). The V segment lost 3 bases and the J segment 3 bases; nucleotides outside the gene matches: 4. This CDR3 spans 14 amino acids. CDR3 nucleotide sequence: TGTGCCAGTAGTATCGGAACAGGGGGCTACGAGCAGTACTTC. This gives the protein CASSIGTGGYEQYF.

The chain recombines TRBV21-1 with TRBJ2-7; whether TRBD1, the table's D call, matches the DNA was not checked. TRBV21-1 is designated a pseudogene. The CDR3 loop spans 16 amino acids. The CDR3 nucleotides read TGTGCCAGCAGCAAATTTAGGGGCCAGGCACCCACCGAGCAGTACTTC. This encodes CASSKFRGQAPTEQYF.

In its sample, this clone was seen a few times. The rearrangement links TRBV6-5 to TRBJ1-4, with D unresolved. Trimming shortened V by 6 bases and J by 7 bases, and 15 bases separated the two germline ends. Per germline, CDR1 MNHEY and CDR2 SVGAGI. This CDR3 is 14 amino acids long. CDR3 region: CASRSTADSEKLFF. The CDR3 nucleotides are TGTGCCAGCAGATCGACGGCGGACTCTGAAAAACTGTTTTTT.

The chain is built from TRBV7-9 and TRBJ1-1; D not certain. The CDR3 length is 12 residues. Germline CDR1 and CDR2: SEHNR and FQNEAQ (reference sequence). V was trimmed by 2 bases and J by 2 bases, leaving 3 bases between them. CDR3 in amino acids: CASSLLNTEAFF. CDR3 sequence (DNA): TGTGCCAGCAGCTTATTAAACACTGAAGCTTTCTTT.

This clone occurred once. V and J are TRBV7-9 and TRBJ2-1, with a weak D call TRBD2 (5 bases). The CDR3 contains 14 residues. Trimming took off 6 bases at V and 8 bases at J, with 17 bases between the two ends. Germline values: CDR1 SEHNR, CDR2 FQNEAQ (reference sequence). The CDR3 coding sequence is TGTGCCAGCAGTACGGGCCTTTTGAGGGATGAGCAGTTCTTC. It yields the protein CASSTGLLRDEQFF.

Many counts were recorded for this clone. V is TRBV6-6 and J is TRBJ2-2; possible D gene TRBD1, 5 bases. Germline V CDR1 and CDR2: MNHNY, SVGAGI (reference sequence). The germline V and J ends were trimmed by 7 bases and 4 bases, with 13 bases remaining between them. This CDR3 is 14 amino acids long. DNA of the CDR3: TGTGCCAGCACTACGGGCAGGGTCACCGGGGAGCTGTTTTTT. This encodes CASTTGRVTGELFF.

The V call is TRBV2, the J call TRBJ2-6; 7 positions match TRBD1. Germline values: CDR1 SNHLY, CDR2 FYNNEI. J lost 2 bases, V lost 8 bases, and 9 bases had no gene match. The CDR3 covers 16 residues. The CDR3 sequence: CASAGTANTGANVLTF. CDR3 nucleotide sequence: TGTGCCAGCGCCGGGACAGCAAATACTGGGGCCAACGTCCTGACTTTC.

This clone was seen only a few times. The CDR3 nucleotides read TGCGCCAGCAGCTTGGAACAGAATAATTCACCCCTCCACTTT. Translation: CASSLEQNNSPLHF. This chain connects TRBV5-1 to TRBJ1-6, with D unresolved. V was trimmed by 0 bases and J by 5 bases, leaving 6 bases between them. CDR3 length: 14 residues. Germline CDR1 and CDR2: SGHRS and YFSETQ.

The V gene is TRBV6-1, the J gene TRBJ2-6, with a tentative D call TRBD1 (6 bases). With 7 bases removed from V and 4 bases from J, the gap between germline ends came to 11 bases. CDR3 length: 14 amino acids. Germline CDR1 MNHNS, CDR2 SASEGT. For the CDR3, the DNA is TGTGCCAGCAATACAGGGTCCGGGGCCAACGTCCTGACTTTC. Protein sequence: CASNTGSGANVLTF.

This chain joins TRBV11-2 and TRBJ2-1, with D maybe TRBD1 (5 bases). The V end lost 0 bases, the J end lost 6 bases, and 12 bases lay between the germline ends. The CDR3 contains 15 residues. CDR1 and CDR2 (germline): SGHAT, FQNNGV. The CDR3 DNA sequence: TGTGCCAGCAGCTTAGATTCCCTAAGGGGCAATGAGCAGTTCTTC. Translating gives CASSLDSLRGNEQFF.

The V gene is TRBV5-1, the J gene TRBJ2-2; D is undetermined. The CDR3 consists of 15 residues. Germline lookup yields CDR1 SGHRS and CDR2 YFSETQ. Trimming shortened V by 4 bases and J by 1 base, and 11 bases separated the two germline ends. The CDR3 is CASSPRSGNTGELFF. The CDR3, as DNA: TGCGCCAGCAGCCCAAGGTCAGGGAACACCGGGGAGCTGTTTTTT.

This chain joins TRBV7-9 and TRBJ1-2; perhaps TRBD1 as D (6 bases). CDR1 is SEHNR and CDR2 is FQNEAQ in the germline V gene (reference sequence). The ends were cut back, 1 base at V and 2 bases at J, with 11 bases in the middle. The CDR3 runs to 15 residues. CDR3 region: CASSLGQAANYGYTF. CDR3 sequence (DNA): TGTGCCAGCAGCTTAGGACAGGCTGCAAACTATGGCTACACCTTC.

This chain connects TRBV4-2 to TRBJ2-7, with a possible D match to TRBD1 (6 bases). Per germline, CDR1 LGHNA and CDR2 YNFKEQ. The CDR3 totals 16 residues. Trimming removed 8 bases at V and 7 bases at J, with 27 bases between. CDR3 nucleotides: TGTGCCAGCGGATACCCGATCGGGCAGGGGTTAGTTGAGCAGTACTTC. Its translation: CASGYPIGQGLVEQYF.

The chain recombines TRBV5-1 with TRBJ1-2, with D possibly matching TRBD1 (6 bases). The V and J ends lost 0 bases and 5 bases respectively, with 11 bases between them. Germline V gene lookup returns CDR1 SGHRS and CDR2 YFSETQ. CDR3 length: 14 residues. CDR3 bases: TGCGCCAGCAGCTTGGGGACAGCCGAATATGGCTACACCTTC. Translated, it gives CASSLGTAEYGYTF.

The chain links TRBV19 to TRBJ1-3; unclear D gene. This CDR3 spans 14 amino acids. Trimming pared 4 bases from V and 0 bases from J, leaving 7 bases between. The germline gives CDR1 LNHDA, CDR2 SQIVND (reference sequence). For the CDR3, the DNA is TGTGCCAGTAGTAGTAGCCGCTCTGGAAACACCATATATTTT. Translated, it gives CASSSSRSGNTIYF. Based on the CDR3 plus reference TRBV19 and TRBJ1-3, the full variable domain is DGGITQSPKYLFRKEGQNVTLSCEQNLNHDAMYWYRQDPGQGLRLIYYSQIVNDFQKGDIAEGYSVSREKKESFPLTVTSAQKNPTAFYLCASSSSRSGNTIYFGEGSWLTVV.

This sequence joins TRBV11-3 and TRBJ2-1; D possibly corresponds to TRBD1 (6 bases). CDR1 is SGHNT and CDR2 is YENEEA in the germline V gene. CDR3 length: 14 residues. V was clipped by 6 bases and J by 6 bases, with 15 bases between them. CDR3 residues: CASSGGQSRNEQFF. As DNA, the CDR3 is TGTGCCAGCAGTGGAGGACAGTCGCGCAATGAGCAGTTCTTC.

CDR3 bases: TGTGCCAGCAGTGAAGAGGGTCCAGGGGGCTCCTACGAGCAGTACTTC. This sequence encodes CASSEEGPGGSYEQYF. The V gene is TRBV6-1, the J gene TRBJ2-7; 7 bases match TRBD1. The CDR3 contains 16 residues. Germline assignment: CDR1 MNHNS and CDR2 SASEGT. V was pared by 1 base and J by 0 bases, with 6 bases of the junction left unmatched.

Comment on this clone: Different DNA sequences within this sample yield the same CDR3. J is TRBJ1-3 and V is TRBV7-2; D uncertain. The CDR3 loop spans 15 amino acids. Germline V gene lookup returns CDR1 SGHTA and CDR2 FQGNSA. V shed 1 base and J shed 4 bases, with 11 bases lying between them. The CDR3 loop reads CASSLETGSGNTIYF. The CDR3 DNA reads TGTGCCAGCAGCTTAGAAACGGGTAGCGGAAACACCATATATTTT.

This clone was counted only a few times. V usage is TRBV12-2 and J usage is TRBJ2-7; TRBD2 was called by the table and not checked on the DNA. TRBV12-2 is given as a pseudogene. The CDR3 is made up of 14 amino acids. CDR3 in DNA: TGTGCAAGTCGGGGTGAGCGGGGGGCCTACGAGCAGTACTTC. Translation gives CASRGERGAYEQYF.

The genes are TRBV5-6 and TRBJ1-1, with unresolved D. This CDR3 has 13 amino acids. V dropped 0 bases and J dropped 8 bases, with 11 bases sitting between them. CDR1 and CDR2 from the germline V gene are SGHDT and YYEEEE. CDR3 DNA sequence: TGTGCCAGCAGCTTGGTAGTCGCCGGGGAAGCTTTCTTT. It translates to CASSLVVAGEAFF.

The chain employs TRBV6-5 and TRBJ1-1; D is ambiguous. Trimming removed 6 bases at V and 2 bases at J, with 7 bases between. Germline V gives CDR1 MNHEY, CDR2 SVGAGI. The CDR3 contains 12 residues. The DNA of the CDR3 is TGTGCCAGCAGGTCCTTTAACACTGAAGCTTTCTTT. Translating it yields CASRSFNTEAFF.